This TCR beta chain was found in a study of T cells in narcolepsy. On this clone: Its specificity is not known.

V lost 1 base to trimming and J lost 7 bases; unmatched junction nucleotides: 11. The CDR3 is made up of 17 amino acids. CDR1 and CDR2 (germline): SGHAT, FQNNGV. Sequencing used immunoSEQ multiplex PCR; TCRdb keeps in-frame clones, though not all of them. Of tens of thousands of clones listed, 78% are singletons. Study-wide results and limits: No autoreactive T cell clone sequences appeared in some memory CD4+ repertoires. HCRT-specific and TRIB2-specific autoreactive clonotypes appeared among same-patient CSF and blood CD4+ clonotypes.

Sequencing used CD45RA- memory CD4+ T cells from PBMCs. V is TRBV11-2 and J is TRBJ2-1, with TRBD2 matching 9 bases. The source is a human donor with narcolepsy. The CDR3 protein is CASSLVVISGRRNEQFF. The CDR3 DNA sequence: TGTGCCAGCAGCTTAGTGGTTATCAGCGGGAGGAGGAATGAGCAGTTCTTC.